The entry below describes one TCR beta chain. In the study's own analysis: Estimation of nucleated cell counts was performed using reference gene primer amplification. Assay: immunoSEQ multiplex PCR; the TCRdb copy retains only in-frame clones and omits some. The DNA gave D and trimming, while V, J and clone size come from that table. This sample carries roughly 250,000 clones, over 80% of them seen once, and the ten largest clones take more than 5%. The sample originates from a study of blood T cell repertoires in COVID-19. Study information: Acute-phase and convalescent COVID-19 samples originated in the United States, Italy and Spain. The cDNA or gDNA used as material had been derived from T cells, B-cell-depleted T cells, or PBMCs.

This CDR3 contains 16 residues. Deletions cut 3 bases from V and 0 bases from J, with 14 bases between. Germline CDR1 and CDR2: KGHSH and LQKENI. The chain combines TRBV18 with TRBJ2-5; D uncertain. Sequenced: peripheral blood. The sequence came from a human donor in a cohort sampled during active COVID-19. The DNA for the CDR3 is TGTGCCAGCTCACCGAGCGCCTTAAGCGACCAAGAGACCCAGTACTTC. Encoded protein: CASSPSALSDQETQYF.